The clone carrying this T cell receptor beta chain came up a few times. The trim removed 1 base at V and 0 bases at J, leaving 6 bases unmatched. The CDR3 is 16 amino acids. Germline CDR1 is LNHDA and CDR2 is SQIVND (reference sequence). This sample stems from a study of patients and donors after allogeneic stem cell transplantation. TCRdb reprocessed the RT-PCR reads via MiXCR and lists one record per CDR3 protein. The data show approximately 200,000 distinct CDR3 sequences, around an eighth seen once. This chain uses TRBV19 with TRBJ2-7; 7 nucleotides match TRBD2. The origin of this receptor is a human donor who was either an allogeneic HSCT recipient or a stem cell or donor lymphocyte infusion donor (not recorded which). It is not recorded whose cells these are; they may come from a transplant donor. Input material: blood, either unsorted or a sorted T cell fraction (not recorded which). Here the CDR3 reads CASSIAAGRNSYEQYF. In DNA form, the CDR3 reads TGTGCCAGTAGTATAGCAGCGGGGCGTAACTCCTACGAGCAGTACTTC.